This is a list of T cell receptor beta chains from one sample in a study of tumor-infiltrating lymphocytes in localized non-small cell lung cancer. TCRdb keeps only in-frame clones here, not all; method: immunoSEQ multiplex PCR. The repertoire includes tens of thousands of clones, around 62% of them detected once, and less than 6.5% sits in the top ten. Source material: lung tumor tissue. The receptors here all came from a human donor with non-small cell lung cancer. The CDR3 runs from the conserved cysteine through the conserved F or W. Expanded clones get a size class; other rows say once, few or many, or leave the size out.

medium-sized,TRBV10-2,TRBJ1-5,CASSEAGSNQPQHF
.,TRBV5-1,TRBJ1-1,CASSPIQGWNTEAFF
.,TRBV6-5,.,CASRGEANYEQYF
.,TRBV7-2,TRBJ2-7,CASSLNRPGLAGGEQYF
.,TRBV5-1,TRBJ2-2,CASTAGENTGELFF
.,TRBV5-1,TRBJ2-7,CASSLAPGQAPYEQYF
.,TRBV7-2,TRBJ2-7,CASSLDWNSYEQYF
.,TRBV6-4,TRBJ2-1,CASSVAGSNNEQFF
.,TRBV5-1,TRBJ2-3,CASSPALDTQYF
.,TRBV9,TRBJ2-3,CASSVGTSSTDTQYF
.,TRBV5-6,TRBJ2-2,CASSRHGTSNTGELFF
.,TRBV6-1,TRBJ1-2,CASSEVQGYGYTF
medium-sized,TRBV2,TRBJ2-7,CASSDRTGGAGEQYF
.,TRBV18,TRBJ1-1,CASSPIQGVGTEAFF
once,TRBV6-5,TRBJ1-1,CASSSPLGREAFF
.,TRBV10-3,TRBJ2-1,CATEGLAGVEQFF
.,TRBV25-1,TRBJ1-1,CASSLPTGENTEAFF
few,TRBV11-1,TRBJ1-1,CASSVGTGGRAFF
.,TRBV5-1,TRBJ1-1,CASRPTTGGTEAFF
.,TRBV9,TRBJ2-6,CASSAGGADSGANVLTF
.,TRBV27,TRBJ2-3,CASSFSGSDTQYF
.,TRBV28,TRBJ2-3,CASTLGSDSTDTQYF
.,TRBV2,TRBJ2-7,CASRGLDHYEQYF
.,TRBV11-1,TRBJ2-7,CASSLALGNGRTSYEQYF
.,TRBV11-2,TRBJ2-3,CASSLDSTDTQYF
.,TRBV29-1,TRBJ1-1,CSVGRAAGGGAFF
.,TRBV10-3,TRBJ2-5,CAGRAEETQYF
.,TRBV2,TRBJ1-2,CASSAMKGPGGYTF